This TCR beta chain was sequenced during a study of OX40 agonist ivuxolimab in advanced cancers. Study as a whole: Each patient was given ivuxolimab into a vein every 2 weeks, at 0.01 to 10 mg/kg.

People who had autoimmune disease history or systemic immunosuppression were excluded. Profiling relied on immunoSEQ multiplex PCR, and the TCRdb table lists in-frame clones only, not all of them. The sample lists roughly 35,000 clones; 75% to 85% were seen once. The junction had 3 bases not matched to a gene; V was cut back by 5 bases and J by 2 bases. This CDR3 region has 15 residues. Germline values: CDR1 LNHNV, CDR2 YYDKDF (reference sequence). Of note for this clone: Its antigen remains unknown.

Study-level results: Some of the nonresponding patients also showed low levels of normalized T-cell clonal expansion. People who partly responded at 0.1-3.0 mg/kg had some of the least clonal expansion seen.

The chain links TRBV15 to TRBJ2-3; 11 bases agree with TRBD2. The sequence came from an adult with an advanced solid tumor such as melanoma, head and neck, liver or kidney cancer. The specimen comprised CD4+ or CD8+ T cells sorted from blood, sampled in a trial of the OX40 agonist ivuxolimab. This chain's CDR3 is CATSPGLADTDTQYF. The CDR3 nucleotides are TGTGCCACCAGCCCGGGACTAGCGGACACAGATACGCAGTATTTT.